What follows are 23 T cell receptor beta chains derived from one specimen sequenced in a study of blood T cells in healthy people across ages. The use of a sample-barcoded 5' primer and a J-beta primer mix characterized a second PCR of about 6 to 11 cycles. TCRdb re-called the 5' RACE reads with MiXCR, one entry per CDR3 protein. The repertoire holds hundreds of thousands of distinct CDR3 sequences, with over 20% as singletons. Sequenced material: blood. The origin of the receptors is a man aged 70-80 years in good health.

This clonotype was detected only a few times. The V call is TRBV5-6, the J call TRBJ1-4; D might be TRBD1 (5 bases). The CDR3 spans 13 residues. The V gene lost 5 bases and the J gene lost 6 bases, with 11 bases spanning the gap. CDR1 SGHDT and CDR2 YYEEEE come from the germline V gene. Here the CDR3 reads CASRFLGDEKLFF. The DNA for the CDR3 is TGTGCCAGCAGGTTCCTGGGGGATGAAAAACTGTTTTTT. Combining the CDR3 with reference TRBV5-6 and TRBJ1-4 gives the whole variable domain DAGVTQSPTHLIKTRGQQVTLRCSPKSGHDTVSWYQQALGQGPQFIFQYYEEEERQRGNFPDRFSGHQFPNYSSELNVNALLLGDSALYLCASRFLGDEKLFFGSGTQLSVL.

This clonotype turned up a few times. The chain recombines TRBV20-1 with TRBJ2-7; possibly TRBD1 for D (6 bases). The ends were cut back, 7 bases at V and 0 bases at J, with 16 bases in the middle. CDR1 and CDR2 from the germline V gene are DFQATT and SNEGSKA (reference sequence). CDR3 length: 14 amino acids. Here the CDR3 reads CSVQRDINSYEQYF. The CDR3, as DNA: TGCAGTGTCCAACGGGACATCAACTCCTACGAGCAGTACTTC.

The chain combines TRBV2 with TRBJ2-5; D is ambiguous. Judging by the DNA end, TRBJ2-1 fits better; the J call may be wrong. Per the germline V gene, CDR1 is SNHLY and CDR2 is FYNNEI. This CDR3 contains 11 residues. CDR3 DNA: TGTGCCAGCAGTGGTCGAGAAGAGCAGTTCTTC. Amino acids: CASSGREEQFF.

This chain links TRBV23-1 with TRBJ2-1, with 9 bases identical to TRBD1. The J call may be incorrect, as the DNA end agrees better with TRBJ2-7. TRBV23-1 is an ORF for which the function is uncertain. The CDR3 has 20 residues. The CDR3 DNA is TGCGCCAGCAGTCAATCGATCAAGATGTACCCGGGACAGGGTAATTCCGAGCAGTACTTC. It translates to CASSQSIKMYPGQGNSEQYF.

This clonotype was seen more than once but under ten times. The J gene is TRBJ1-3, the V gene TRBV6-5; TRBD1 might be the D (6 bases). V lost 5 bases and J 0 bases, leaving 11 bases between the germline ends. CDR3 length equals 15 residues. Germline V gene sequence: CDR1 MNHEY, CDR2 SVGAGI. The DNA for the CDR3 is TGTGCCAGCAGTCAGACAGGTTCCTCTGGAAACACCATATATTTT. Protein product: CASSQTGSSGNTIYF.

This clonotype was picked up many times. This sequence joins TRBV5-6 and TRBJ2-1; D is unclear. Trimming pared 7 bases from V and 10 bases from J, leaving 15 bases between. The CDR3 totals 12 residues. Germline V gives CDR1 SGHDT, CDR2 YYEEEE. CDR3 DNA: TGTGCCAGCCGGGTTAGGGTAGGGGAGCAGTTCTTC. Amino acids: CASRVRVGEQFF.

The chain joins TRBV27 to TRBJ2-4, with TRBD1 matching over 9 bases. Germline loops: CDR1 MNHEY, CDR2 SMNVEV (reference sequence). Germline trimming cut 5 bases from V and 5 bases from J; bases unmatched to any gene: 10. This CDR3 is built from 16 residues. The DNA of the CDR3 is TGTGCCAGCAGTCAACTATGGGACAGGGCCCAAAACATTCAGTACTTC. Its translation: CASSQLWDRAQNIQYF.

This clonotype was counted a few times. The chain combines TRBV24-1 with TRBJ1-2; the D is unclear. The V gene lost 5 bases and the J gene lost 8 bases, with 14 bases spanning the gap. CDR3 length: 13 residues. The V gene's germline CDR1 is KGHDR and CDR2 SFDVKD. The CDR3 sequence: CATSGSRGYGYTF. The CDR3 region has the DNA TGTGCCACCAGTGGGTCCCGGGGTTACGGCTACACCTTC.

This clonotype was seen a few times. This chain links TRBV18 with TRBJ1-1; D may be TRBD1 (5 bases). The CDR3 consists of 16 residues. Germline values: CDR1 KGHSH, CDR2 LQKENI. Trimming took off 2 bases at V and 1 base at J, with 14 bases between the two ends. The CDR3 sequence is CASSPSRVEGNTEAFF. The CDR3, as DNA: TGTGCCAGCTCACCATCCAGGGTGGAGGGGAACACTGAAGCTTTCTTT.

This clonotype was found a few times. The chain joins TRBV12-3 or TRBV12-4 to TRBJ1-5; 7 bases fit TRBD1. CDR3 length: 16 amino acids. Trimming cost V 5 bases and J 4 bases; bases outside gene matches: 11. The CDR3 loop reads CASSPSQGVRNQPQHF. In DNA form, the CDR3 reads TGTGCCAGCAGTCCCAGTCAGGGGGTAAGGAATCAGCCCCAGCATTTT.

This clonotype was observed at least ten times. The rearrangement uses TRBV18 and TRBJ2-5; D not certain. Germline values: CDR1 KGHSH, CDR2 LQKENI. CDR3 length equals 14 residues. V dropped 5 bases and J dropped 2 bases, with 12 bases sitting between them. CDR3: CASSSRQAQETQYF. For the CDR3, the DNA is TGTGCCAGCTCATCGAGACAAGCACAAGAGACCCAGTACTTC.

V is TRBV7-8 and J is TRBJ1-1; 8 nucleotides agree with TRBD1. In germline, CDR1 is SGHVS, CDR2 FQNEAQ. This CDR3 spans 15 amino acids. The junction had 8 bases not matched to a gene; V was cut back by 6 bases and J by 2 bases. The chain's CDR3 is CASRSRDRINTEAFF. CDR3 bases: TGTGCCAGCAGAAGCCGGGACAGGATTAACACTGAAGCTTTCTTT. Complete variable domain (other parts from reference TRBV7-8 and TRBJ1-1): GAGVSQSPRYKVAKRGQDVALRCDPISGHVSLFWYQQALGQGPEFLTYFQNEAQLDKSGLPSDRFFAERPEGSVSTLKIQRTQQEDSAVYLCASRSRDRINTEAFFGQGTRLTVV.

J is TRBJ1-1 and V is TRBV6-1, with D unclear. CDR3 length: 14 amino acids. V lost 6 bases and J 4 bases, leaving 15 bases between the germline ends. Germline V gives CDR1 MNHNS, CDR2 SASEGT. The CDR3 loop is CASREILAGTEAFF. The CDR3 DNA reads as TGTGCCAGCAGGGAGATATTAGCGGGCACTGAAGCTTTCTTT.

This clonotype was observed a handful of times. The chain carries TRBV6-2 or TRBV6-3 and TRBJ2-1; no reliable D call. Germline V gives CDR1 MNHEY, CDR2 SVGEGT. The CDR3 consists of 15 residues. Trimming took 5 bases from V and 0 from J, leaving 11 bases between them. This CDR3 reads CASSAFGSSYNEQFF. The CDR3 coding sequence is TGTGCCAGCAGTGCTTTCGGAAGCTCCTACAATGAGCAGTTCTTC.

Turning to this clonotype: One end of the junction is discordant with germline, which a read error may explain. The chain couples TRBV19 to TRBJ1-2, with 8 bases aligning to TRBD1. The CDR3 consists of 14 residues. Germline values: CDR1 LNHDA, CDR2 SQIVND (reference sequence). The CDR3 nucleotides are TGTGCCAGTAGTAACCAGGGGGCTAAGTATGGCTACACCTTC. Protein: CASSNQGAKYGYTF.

The V call is TRBV11-2, the J call TRBJ1-1; the D gene is possibly TRBD1 (6 bases). The CDR3 loop spans 18 amino acids. The germline V gene encodes CDR1 SGHAT and CDR2 FQNNGV. Trimming pared 1 base from V and 4 bases from J, leaving 22 bases between. The CDR3: CASSLAPKFGSGVTEAFF. The CDR3 region has the DNA TGTGCCAGCAGCTTAGCGCCAAAATTTGGGTCAGGGGTCACTGAAGCTTTCTTT.

A word on this clonotype: One end of the junction is discordant with germline, which a read error may explain. The V and J genes are TRBV20-1 and TRBJ2-7; tentative D call: TRBD1 (7 bases). The CDR3 length is 14 residues. Germline CDR1 is DFQATT and CDR2 is SNEGSKA (reference sequence). CDR3 region: CSAKLGGQAYEQYF. In DNA, the CDR3 is TGCAGTGCTAAGTTGGGAGGACAGGCTTACGAACAGTACTTC.

V usage is TRBV10-3 and J usage is TRBJ1-6, with no clear D. V was cut by 8 bases and J by 12 bases, with 14 bases left in between. The CDR3 spans 12 residues. Germline assignment: CDR1 ENHRY and CDR2 SYGVKD. The CDR3 protein is CAIGDSPEPLHF. CDR3 sequence (DNA): TGTGCCATCGGAGATTCCCCGGAACCCCTCCACTTT.

This clonotype was counted at least ten times. The chain uses TRBV29-1 and TRBJ1-2; the match to TRBD1 covers 10 bases. The CDR3 runs to 15 residues. In germline, CDR1 is SQVTM, CDR2 ANQGSEA. V was pared by 6 bases and J by 1 base, with 8 bases of the junction left unmatched. CDR3 DNA: TGCAGCGTGGGGGGGACAGGGGACTTTAACTATGGCTACACCTTC. Protein: CSVGGTGDFNYGYTF.

This clonotype was detected only a few times. The gene calls are TRBV2 and TRBJ1-1, with TRBD1 matching over 7 bases. Looked up from germline, CDR1 is SNHLY and CDR2 is FYNNEI. Germline trimming cut 7 bases from V and 4 bases from J; bases unmatched to any gene: 9. The CDR3 consists of 14 residues. CDR3 nucleotides: TGTGCCAGCACCAGGGACAGAGATAGCACTGAAGCTTTCTTT. Translation gives CASTRDRDSTEAFF.

This clonotype was detected many times. The chain has TRBV12-3 or TRBV12-4 and TRBJ1-2; D gene uncertain. V shed 8 bases and J shed 4 bases, with 14 bases lying between them. The CDR3 is made up of 13 amino acids. The chain's CDR3 is CASRMTGGYGYTF. CDR3 coding DNA: TGTGCCAGCCGTATGACCGGCGGCTATGGCTACACCTTC.

This chain links TRBV7-9 with TRBJ2-4, with TRBD1 as a possible D gene (6 bases). This CDR3 contains 16 residues. V lost 4 bases, J lost 8 bases, and 21 bases lay in between. Germline V CDR1 and CDR2: SEHNR, FQNEAQ (reference sequence). The CDR3 protein is CASSSPGRKHRDIQYF. CDR3 DNA sequence: TGTGCCAGCAGCTCCCCGGGACGGAAACACAGGGACATTCAGTACTTC.

The table lists this clonotype with many counts. The chain employs TRBV29-1 and TRBJ2-3; the match to TRBD1 covers 8 bases. V lost 6 bases and J lost 4; bases outside the gene matches: 6. The germline CDR1 and CDR2 sequences are SQVTM and ANQGSEA. The CDR3 runs to 13 residues. The CDR3 DNA sequence: TGCAGCGTCGGACAGGGTCCATCAGATACGCAGTATTTT. Amino acid sequence: CSVGQGPSDTQYF.